This TCR beta chain stems from a study of blood T cell repertoires in COVID-19 (dated by TCRdb to 2019 to 2021). Notes on the research overall: Samples from collaborators originated in the United States, Italy and Spain and spanned both the acute and convalescent phases of COVID-19. A de-identified subject ID, COVID-19 status, age in years and sex were almost always included in the sample metadata. The repertoires were released in a freely available public database intended as a resource for research on the immune response to SARS-CoV-2. The samples were drawn from the first 160 participants of the ongoing ImmuneRACE study and from 950 to 1,500 subjects provided by 6 global collaborators. Where available, HLA class I and class II types were obtained from metadata supplied by the sample provider rather than from assay-based typing. The material from the prospective study consisted of cDNA or gDNA derived from T cells, B-cell-depleted T cells, or PBMCs. The dataset comprised deeply sampled blood TCRbeta repertoires from subjects exposed to, actively infected with, or recovered from COVID-19. Study-wide findings and limitations: How much clinical and demographic metadata was included differed by source and by participant, and the metadata was provided uncurated.

The germline V gene (reference sequence) sets CDR1 to PRHDT and CDR2 to FYEKMQ. The CDR3, cysteine through phenylalanine, is 15 amino acids long. Just CDR3 DNA is preserved here, 45 bases in frame from base 1. The junction shows trimming of 0 bases on V and 3 bases on J, and the gene matches do not reach 3 bases of it. In the case of this clone: The specificity of this receptor is unknown. The input lacks base qualities; no much larger clone sits a single base away.

TCRbeta CDR3 regions were amplified from genomic DNA using the immunoSEQ Assay, a bias-controlled multiplex PCR. As for the original processing: The number of nucleated cells in each sample was estimated from the amplification of reference gene primers within the assay. To quantify the absolute abundance of each unique TCRbeta CDR3 rearrangement, sequence reads were collapsed and filtered. Productive Simpson clonality was computed per sample as the square root of Simpson's diversity index over productive rearrangements. TCRdb re-hosts the immuneACCESS table, in-frame sequences only. Its copies lack some clones; in the studies checked, an unresolved V gene accounts for under half of them, and the cause for the rest is not known. The V and J calls and clone size were taken over from that table, and D and trimming were inferred from the DNA. Counted in this sample were 35,000 to 40,000 clones; more than 70% of them appeared once. Of the sample, approximately 12% falls within the top ten clones.

The collaborating institutions used their own protocols to collect whole blood in K2EDTA tubes. For TCRbeta analysis, collaborators shipped samples in one of three forms: frozen whole blood, isolated PBMCs, or DNA extracted from either of those sample types. The sequence links TRBV13 to TRBJ2-3; the central 7 bases match TRBD2. The receptor was derived from a man aged 60 to 69 with active COVID-19. The sample consisted of peripheral blood. The base sequence is TGTGCCAGCAGCTTAGGGCGGGAGTGGACAGATACGCAGTATTTT. This is translated as CASSLGREWTDTQYF.